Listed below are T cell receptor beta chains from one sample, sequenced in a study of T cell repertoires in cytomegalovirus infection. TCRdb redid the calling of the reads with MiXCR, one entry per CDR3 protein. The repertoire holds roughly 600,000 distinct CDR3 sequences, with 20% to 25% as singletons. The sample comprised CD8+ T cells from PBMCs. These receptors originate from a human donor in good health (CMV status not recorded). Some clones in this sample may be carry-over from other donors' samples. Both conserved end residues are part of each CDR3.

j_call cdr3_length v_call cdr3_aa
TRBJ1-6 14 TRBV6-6 CASSTRDGNSPLHF
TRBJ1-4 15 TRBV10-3 CAINPGEGANEKLFF
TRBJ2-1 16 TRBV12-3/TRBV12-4 CASSLRSRVSYNEQFF
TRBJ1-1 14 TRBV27 CASSSTGVNTEAFF
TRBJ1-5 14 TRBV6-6 CASSLDRGGQPQHF
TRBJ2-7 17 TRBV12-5 CASGLVGGQGLPYEQYF
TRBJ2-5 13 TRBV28 CASSRNIQETQYF
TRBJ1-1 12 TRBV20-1 CSARDPNTEAFF
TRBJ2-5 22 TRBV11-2 CASSLAPVIAGEHHPFKETQYF
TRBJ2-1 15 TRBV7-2 CASTPPGGPYNEQFF
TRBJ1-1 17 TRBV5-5 CASSTTGTGFPGTEAFF
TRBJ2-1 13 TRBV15 CATTSGDFHEQFF